The TCR beta chain described here comes from a study of Ad26.COV2.S vaccination and SARS-CoV-2 variants. The CDR3 sequence is 18 residues long. Germline V gene sequence: CDR1 LNHDA, CDR2 SQIVND (reference sequence). V was clipped by 11 bases and J by 7 bases, with 32 bases between them. Measured with immunoSEQ multiplex PCR; TCRdb has only the in-frame clones, and not every one. Of about 400,000 clones detected, 80% to 90% appear once; the ten largest clones hold about 8%. Treatment defined: 15 to 20 received Ad26.COV2.S at low or high dose, single or two shots; about 5 received placebo; per-sample allocation not given. Each sample was drawn 63 days after the first injection (of vaccine or placebo).

This TCR was sampled from a person aged 18-65 years who received the Ad26.COV2.S COVID-19 vaccine or a placebo. The V call is TRBV19, the J call TRBJ1-4; perhaps TRBD1 as D (6 bases). Material: peripheral blood, obtained in a trial of Ad26.COV2.S vaccine versus placebo. The CDR3 loop is CASTEGDPGYREGEKLFF. The CDR3 DNA sequence: TGTGCCTCCACCGAGGGGGACCCCGGATACCGAGAGGGTGAAAAACTGTTTTTT.